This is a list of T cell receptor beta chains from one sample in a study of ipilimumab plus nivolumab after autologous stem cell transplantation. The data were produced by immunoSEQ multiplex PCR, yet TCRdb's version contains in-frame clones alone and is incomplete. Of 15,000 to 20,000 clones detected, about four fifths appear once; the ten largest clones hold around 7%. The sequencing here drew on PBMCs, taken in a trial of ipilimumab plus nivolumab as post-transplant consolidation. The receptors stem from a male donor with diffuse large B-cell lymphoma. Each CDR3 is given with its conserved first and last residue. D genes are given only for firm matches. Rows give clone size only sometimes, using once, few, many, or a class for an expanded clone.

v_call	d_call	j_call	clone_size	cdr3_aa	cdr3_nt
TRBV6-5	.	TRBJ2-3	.	CASSPGLGTDTQYF	TGTGCCAGCAGCCCGGGGCTAGGCACAGATACGCAGTATTTT
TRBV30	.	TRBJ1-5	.	CAWSAWVGGKGNQPQHF	TGTGCCTGGAGCGCTTGGGTGGGAGGGAAGGGCAATCAGCCCCAGCATTTT
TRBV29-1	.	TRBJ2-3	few	CSVVTPVTDTQYF	TGCAGCGTTGTGACCCCGGTCACAGATACGCAGTATTTT
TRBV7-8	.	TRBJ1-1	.	CASSLNRVATEAFF	TGTGCCAGCAGCTTGAACAGGGTAGCGACTGAAGCTTTCTTT
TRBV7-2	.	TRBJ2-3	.	CASSSSLPGTQYF	TGTGCCAGCAGCTCATCCCTCCCGGGTACGCAGTATTTT
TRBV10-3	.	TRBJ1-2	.	CAISDGRMIYGYTF	TGTGCCATCAGTGATGGGAGGATGATCTATGGCTACACCTTC
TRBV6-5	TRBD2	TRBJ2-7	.	CASSPGLASREQYF	TGTGCCAGCAGTCCGGGACTAGCGTCGCGAGAGCAGTACTTC
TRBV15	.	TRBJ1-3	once	CATSRGDLRENTIYF	TGTGCCACCAGCAGAGGGGACCTCAGGGAAAACACCATATATTTT
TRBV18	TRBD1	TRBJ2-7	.	CASSPPGTGGWQYF	TGTGCCAGCTCACCACCGGGGACAGGGGGCTGGCAGTACTTC
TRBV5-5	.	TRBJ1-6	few	CASSPRAVLNSPLHF	TGTGCCAGCAGTCCGAGAGCAGTTCTTAATTCACCCCTCCACTTT
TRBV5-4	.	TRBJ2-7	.	CASSFALGSYEQYF	TGTGCCAGCAGCTTTGCTTTAGGCTCCTACGAGCAGTACTTC
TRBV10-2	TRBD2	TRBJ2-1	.	CASRASGGSNEQFF	TGCGCCAGCAGGGCTAGCGGGGGTAGCAATGAGCAGTTCTTC
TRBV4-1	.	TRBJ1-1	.	CASSPRSGMGAFF	TGCGCCAGCAGCCCCCGGAGCGGAATGGGAGCTTTCTTT
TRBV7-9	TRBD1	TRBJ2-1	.	CASSHPGQGRDEQFF	TGTGCCAGCAGCCATCCGGGACAGGGCAGGGATGAGCAGTTCTTC
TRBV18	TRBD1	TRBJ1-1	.	CASSPTGANTEAFF	TGTGCCAGCTCACCAACAGGGGCGAACACTGAAGCTTTCTTT
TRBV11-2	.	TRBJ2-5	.	CASSPPGSQGGTQYF	TGTGCCAGCAGCCCTCCCGGGTCCCAAGGAGGGACCCAGTACTTC
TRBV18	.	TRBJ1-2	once	CASSPFAINTGTANYGYTF	TGTGCCAGCTCACCCTTTGCGATAAATACAGGGACGGCTAACTATGGCTACACCTTC
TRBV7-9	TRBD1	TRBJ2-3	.	CASDRGSGGGTDTQYF	TGTGCCAGCGACAGGGGCTCTGGGGGTGGCACAGATACGCAGTATTTT
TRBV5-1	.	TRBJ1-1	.	CASSPEVGNAFF	TGCGCCAGCAGCCCCGAAGTTGGGAACGCTTTCTTT
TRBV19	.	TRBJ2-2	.	CASSRGDQTGELFF	TGTGCCAGTAGTAGGGGGGATCAAACCGGGGAGCTGTTTTTT
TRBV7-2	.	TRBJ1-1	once	CASSRLIGGTEAFF	TGTGCCAGCAGCCGCCTTATAGGGGGTACTGAAGCTTTCTTT
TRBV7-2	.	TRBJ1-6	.	CASSLDLGGNYNSPLHF	TGTGCCAGCAGCTTAGACCTCGGGGGTAACTATAATTCACCCCTCCACTTT
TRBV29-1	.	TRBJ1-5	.	CSVVGAGQNQPQHF	TGCAGCGTTGTGGGGGCAGGACAGAATCAGCCCCAGCATTTT
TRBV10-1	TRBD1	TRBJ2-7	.	CAIIGDRSYEQYF	TGCGCCATCATTGGGGACAGGTCCTACGAGCAGTACTTC
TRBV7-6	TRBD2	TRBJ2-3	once	CASSLVVGGASTDTQYF	TGTGCCAGCAGCTTAGTTGTCGGGGGGGCCAGCACAGATACGCAGTATTTT
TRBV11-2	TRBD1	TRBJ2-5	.	CASSTNRGAGETQYF	TGTGCCAGCAGCACCAACAGGGGTGCTGGGGAGACCCAGTACTTC
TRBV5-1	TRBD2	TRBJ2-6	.	CASSFGTSTGANVLTF	TGCGCCAGCAGCTTTGGGACTAGCACTGGGGCCAACGTCCTGACTTTC
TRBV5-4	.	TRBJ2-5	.	CASSLDQGQETQYF	TGTGCCAGCAGCCTGGACCAGGGACAAGAGACCCAGTACTTC
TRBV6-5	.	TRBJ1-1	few	CASSYSSTGPDTEAFF	TGTGCCAGCAGTTACTCGTCCACAGGGCCGGACACTGAAGCTTTCTTT
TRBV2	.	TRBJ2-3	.	CASSELRPSTDTQYF	TGTGCCAGCAGTGAACTGCGACCTAGCACAGATACGCAGTATTTT
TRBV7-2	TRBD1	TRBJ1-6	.	CASSLVGQGAVNSPLHF	TGTGCCAGCAGCTTAGTGGGACAGGGGGCAGTTAATTCACCCCTCCACTTT
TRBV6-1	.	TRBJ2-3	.	CASSDSYRERYTQYF	TGTGCCAGCAGTGATTCGTATCGCGAACGATATACGCAGTATTTT
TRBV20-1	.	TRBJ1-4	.	CSASTDEKLFF	TGCAGTGCTTCGACGGATGAAAAACTGTTTTTT
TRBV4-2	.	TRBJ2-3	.	CASSHHKEAGRGSTDTQYF	TGTGCCAGCAGCCATCATAAGGAGGCGGGTAGAGGGAGCACAGATACGCAGTATTTT
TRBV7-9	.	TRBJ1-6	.	CASSLGQGRHSPLHF	TGTGCCAGCAGCTTAGGGCAGGGGAGACATTCACCCCTCCACTTT
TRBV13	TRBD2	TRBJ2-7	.	CASSSRATGGYEQYF	TGTGCCAGCAGCTCACGTGCCACCGGGGGGTACGAGCAGTACTTC
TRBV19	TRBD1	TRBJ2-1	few	CASSISFQGARNEQFF	TGTGCCAGTAGTATATCGTTCCAGGGGGCGCGAAATGAGCAGTTCTTC
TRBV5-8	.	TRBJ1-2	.	CASSPGTGPYGYTF	TGTGCCAGCAGCCCGGGGACGGGACCCTATGGCTACACCTTC
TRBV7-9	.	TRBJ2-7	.	CASSQIPISYEQYF	TGTGCCAGCAGCCAAATCCCTATTTCCTACGAGCAGTACTTC